These 26 T cell receptor beta chains share one sample of origin, sequenced in a study of CD8 T cells in Susac syndrome. Random hexamers served to reverse transcribe about 0.45 to 1 ug RNA. TCRdb itself ran the immunoSEQ multiplex PCR reads through MiXCR, one entry per CDR3 protein. The data show about 280,000 distinct CDR3 sequences, roughly 84% seen once. The sequenced sample consisted of CD8+ T cells from PBMCs. These TCRs come from a human donor with multiple sclerosis.

The V call is TRBV29-1, the J call TRBJ2-7, with TRBD2 matching 12 bases. The CDR3 contains 13 residues. Germline V CDR1 and CDR2: SQVTM, ANQGSEA. V shed 6 bases and J 0 bases; nucleotides not matched to a gene: 0. In DNA, the CDR3 is TGCAGCGTGACTAGCGGGAGCTCCTACGAGCAGTACTTC. Protein sequence: CSVTSGSSYEQYF.

This clonotype has just one count. The V and J genes are TRBV27 and TRBJ1-5; D might be TRBD1 (5 bases). Germline-derived CDR1 and CDR2 are MNHEY and SMNVEV (reference sequence). The CDR3 contains 14 residues. The V and J ends lost 3 bases and 4 bases respectively, with 10 bases between them. The CDR3 sequence is CASSLQGMNQPQHF. DNA for the CDR3: TGTGCCAGCAGTTTGCAGGGAATGAATCAGCCCCAGCATTTT.

This sequence joins TRBV5-6 and TRBJ1-5; D may be TRBD1 (5 bases). The CDR3 is made up of 12 amino acids. Germline CDR1 and CDR2: SGHDT and YYEEEE. V was pared by 4 bases and J by 11 bases, with 13 bases between. CDR3 DNA: TGTGCCAGCAGCCAGGGTTACGGCGCCCAGCATTTT. Its protein product is CASSQGYGAQHF.

This chain connects TRBV30 to TRBJ2-7; D call uncertain. Per germline, CDR1 GTSNPN and CDR2 SVGIG (reference sequence). The CDR3 contains 12 residues. V lost 1 base to trimming and J lost 2 bases, with 6 bases between them. CDR3 in amino acids: CAWSEWTYEQYF. The DNA of the CDR3 is TGTGCCTGGAGTGAGTGGACCTACGAGCAGTACTTC.

V is TRBV27 and J is TRBJ1-2; D remains ambiguous. V was shortened by 7 bases and J by 4 bases, with 16 bases between the two germline ends. The germline V gene encodes CDR1 MNHEY and CDR2 SMNVEV (reference sequence). The CDR3 is 14 residues long. CDR3 amino acids: CASKRRPEGYGYTF. As DNA, the CDR3 is TGTGCCAGCAAACGCCGACCCGAGGGCTATGGCTACACCTTC.

The chain joins TRBV12-5 to TRBJ2-3; no reliable D call. V lost 6 bases, J lost 3 bases, and 10 bases lay in between. CDR1 LGHNT and CDR2 FRNRAP come from the germline V gene. The CDR3 length is 13 residues. CDR3 sequence: CASGRTWTDTQYF. The CDR3 DNA sequence: TGTGCTAGTGGGCGGACCTGGACAGATACGCAGTATTTT.

J is TRBJ2-1 and V is TRBV7-9, with D possibly TRBD2 on 5 matching bases. Germline CDR1 is SEHNR and CDR2 is FQNEAQ (reference sequence). The CDR3 contains 15 residues. Trimming removed 3 bases at V and 6 bases at J, with 15 bases between. CDR3 sequence reads: CASSFLKLALNEQFF. The CDR3 nucleotides read TGTGCCAGCAGCTTTCTCAAGCTAGCCCTCAATGAGCAGTTCTTC.

This chain links TRBV7-9 with TRBJ1-1; D gene ambiguous. This CDR3 is built from 15 residues. CDR1 and CDR2 from the germline V gene are SEHNR and FQNEAQ (reference sequence). Trimming left V 3 bases short and J 5 bases short, with 16 bases between. CDR3 sequence (DNA): TGTGCCAGCAGCTTCCCAACGGGGTCGGAAACTGAAGCTTTCTTT. Protein: CASSFPTGSETEAFF.

This clonotype was seen just once. J is TRBJ1-1 and V is TRBV6-5, with D possibly matching TRBD1 (5 bases). Per the germline V gene, CDR1 is MNHEY and CDR2 is SVGAGI. The CDR3 is made up of 15 amino acids. The V gene lost 5 bases and the J gene lost 11 bases, with 24 bases spanning the gap. The CDR3 region is CASSTETTQGQRAFF. The CDR3 DNA sequence: TGTGCCAGCAGTACCGAGACGACCCAGGGTCAGAGGGCTTTCTTT.

The V gene is TRBV7-2, the J gene TRBJ2-5; TRBD1 aligns across 7 bases. Germline V gene lookup returns CDR1 SGHTA and CDR2 FQGNSA. J lost 5 bases, V lost 3 bases, and 9 bases had no gene match. The CDR3 sequence is 15 residues long. The CDR3 DNA reads TGTGCCAGCAGCTTTCAACAGGGGCCGGGGGAGACCCAGTACTTC. It yields the protein CASSFQQGPGETQYF.

As for this clonotype: Compared with germline, one end of the junction differs, possibly owing to a read error. The V call is TRBV24-1, the J call TRBJ1-1; D might be TRBD1 (6 bases). There are 13 residues in the CDR3. Looked up from germline, CDR1 is KGHDR and CDR2 is SFDVKD. CDR3 bases: TGTGCCGCCAGATCACAGGGTTCGACTGAAGCTTTCTTT. Translated, it gives CAARSQGSTEAFF.

The chain is built from TRBV11-2 and TRBJ1-6; a possible D gene is TRBD1 (6 bases). Trimming took 5 bases from V and 6 from J, leaving 11 bases between them. The CDR3 length is 14 residues. Germline V gives CDR1 SGHAT, CDR2 FQNNGV. The chain's CDR3 is CASSDWDINSPLHF. The CDR3 coding sequence is TGTGCCAGCAGCGATTGGGACATTAATTCACCCCTCCACTTT.

V usage is TRBV4-3 and J usage is TRBJ2-5; possibly TRBD1 for D (6 bases). Germline CDR1 reads LGHNA; CDR2 reads YSLEER. V was shortened by 0 bases and J by 7 bases, with 15 bases between the two germline ends. CDR3 length: 15 amino acids. This CDR3 is CASSQDINRDRTQYF. In DNA form, the CDR3 reads TGCGCCAGCAGCCAAGATATAAACAGGGATCGGACCCAGTACTTC.

J is TRBJ2-2 and V is TRBV29-1, with a weak D call TRBD1 (6 bases). Germline lookup yields CDR1 SQVTM and CDR2 ANQGSEA. The V gene lost 1 base and the J gene lost 5 bases, with 8 bases spanning the gap. The CDR3 sequence is 13 residues long. The CDR3 here is CSVEGTGTGELFF. In DNA, the CDR3 is TGCAGCGTTGAAGGCACAGGGACCGGGGAGCTGTTTTTT.

The genes are TRBV27 and TRBJ1-1; 9 bases map to TRBD1. After removal of 5 bases from V and 4 bases from J, the junction contained 11 bases not matched to a gene. Germline V gene lookup returns CDR1 MNHEY and CDR2 SMNVEV (reference sequence). This CDR3 is 16 amino acids long. The CDR3 region has the DNA TGTGCCAGCAGTGGGGTACCCGACAGGGGGAGCACTGAAGCTTTCTTT. It translates to CASSGVPDRGSTEAFF.

The V call is TRBV7-3, the J call TRBJ2-1, with 7 bases that match TRBD2. Germline values: CDR1 SGHTA, CDR2 FQGTGA. The J segment lost 5 bases and the V segment lost 2 bases, leaving 12 bases of the junction unmatched. This CDR3 region has 17 residues. The CDR3 reads CASSLYFGGRGNNEQFF. The CDR3 nucleotides read TGTGCCAGCAGCTTATATTTCGGAGGGAGGGGTAACAATGAGCAGTTCTTC.

The chain employs TRBV7-9 and TRBJ2-3, with no clear D. V dropped 6 bases and J dropped 2 bases, with 3 bases sitting between them. This CDR3 contains 11 residues. CDR1 and CDR2 (germline): SEHNR, FQNEAQ (reference sequence). The CDR3: CASRSTDTQYF. CDR3 bases: TGTGCCAGCAGATCCACAGATACGCAGTATTTT.

CDR3 bases: TGTGCCAGCGGGAGGACAGGGGACACCATATATTTT. It is translated as CASGRTGDTIYF. This chain uses TRBV27 with TRBJ1-3; 9 nucleotides agree with TRBD1. J gave up 8 bases and V 8 bases, and 4 bases lay outside the gene matches. This CDR3 is built from 12 residues. The germline CDR1 and CDR2 sequences are MNHEY and SMNVEV (reference sequence).

The gene calls are TRBV15 and TRBJ2-1; 11 nucleotides agree with TRBD2. The CDR3 consists of 18 residues. Per the germline V gene, CDR1 is LNHNV and CDR2 is YYDKDF (reference sequence). The trim removed 2 bases at V and 2 bases at J, leaving 8 bases unmatched. DNA of the CDR3: TGTGCCACCAGCAGACCAAATAGCGGGAGGGTCACCTACAATGAGCAGTTCTTC. Amino acids: CATSRPNSGRVTYNEQFF.

This sequence joins TRBV20-1 and TRBJ2-7; 8 bases map to TRBD1. CDR1 and CDR2 from the germline V gene are DFQATT and SNEGSKA (reference sequence). V gave up 6 bases and J gave up 3 bases; unmatched junction bases: 10. CDR3 length: 14 residues. The CDR3 region is CSAPTGGQVYEQYF. CDR3 DNA: TGCAGTGCGCCTACAGGGGGACAGGTCTACGAGCAGTACTTC.

The chain has TRBV10-3 and TRBJ2-7, with TRBD2 identical over 10 bases. V shed 2 bases and J 5 bases; nucleotides not matched to a gene: 12. CDR3 size: 17 residues. CDR1 ENHRY and CDR2 SYGVKD come from the germline V gene. CDR3 coding DNA: TGTGCCATCAGTGAGCCCGGGTTGCTAGCGGGAGTGGACGAGCAGTACTTC. Its protein is CAISEPGLLAGVDEQYF.

About this clonotype: An end of the junction does not agree with germline; a read error may underlie this. The V and J genes are TRBV6-5 and TRBJ2-1, with no clear D. The CDR3 sequence is 12 residues long. Per germline, CDR1 MNHEY and CDR2 SVGAGI. The DNA for the CDR3 is TGTGCCAGCAGTGAAATCGGGCAGCACGAAGGATTC. It specifies CASSEIGQHEGF.

This chain joins TRBV27 and TRBJ1-2; D unclear. Germline V gene data show CDR1 as MNHEY and CDR2 as SMNVEV (reference sequence). Between the trimmed V and J ends, which lost 5 bases and 2 bases, there was a span of 12 bases. CDR3 length equals 14 residues. The CDR3 nucleotides read TGTGCCAGCAGTCCGACACCAAGAAACTATGGCTACACCTTC. Encoded protein: CASSPTPRNYGYTF.

The chain couples TRBV6-5 to TRBJ2-1, with D unresolved. The CDR3 covers 15 residues. Per germline, CDR1 MNHEY and CDR2 SVGAGI. V gave up 4 bases and J gave up 0 bases, with 10 bases separating them. Here the CDR3 reads CASSSLDSSYNEQFF. The CDR3 DNA sequence: TGTGCCAGCAGTTCCCTCGATAGCTCCTACAATGAGCAGTTCTTC.

The rearrangement joins TRBV7-3 to TRBJ2-2; 10 nucleotides align to TRBD2. Per the germline V gene, CDR1 is SGHTA and CDR2 is FQGTGA. Germline trimming cut 5 bases from V and 5 bases from J; bases unmatched to any gene: 2. CDR3 length: 14 residues. The CDR3 is CASSPSGGTGELFF. CDR3 DNA sequence: TGTGCCAGCAGCCCTAGCGGGGGAACCGGGGAGCTGTTTTTT.

The genes are TRBV29-1 and TRBJ2-4; D might be TRBD2 (6 bases). The CDR3 contains 13 residues. The germline V gene has CDR1 SQVTM and CDR2 ANQGSEA. The V end lost 4 bases, the J end lost 4 bases, and 11 bases lay between the germline ends. The CDR3 DNA reads as TGCAGCGTTGTTGGAGGGAAAAAAAACATTCAGTACTTC. Protein product: CSVVGGKKNIQYF.